This T cell receptor (beta chain) came from a study of blood T cell repertoires in COVID-19. On the study more broadly: There were acute and convalescent COVID-19 samples, and they came from the United States, Italy and Spain.

V lost 1 base, J lost 2 bases, and 7 bases stayed unmatched. Germline V gene data show CDR1 as MGHRA and CDR2 as YSYEKL. This CDR3 has 17 residues. In the original analysis: For nucleated cells, counts were estimated from reference gene primer amplification. TCRdb's copy holds only in-frame clones and misses some; the assay was immunoSEQ multiplex PCR. Clone size and V and J calls were adopted from that table, with D and trimming inferred from the DNA. The sample shows over 70,000 clones, around 87% of them seen only once. Sequenced: peripheral blood. The chain links TRBV4-1 to TRBJ2-3, with 9 bases aligning to TRBD2. The receptor was isolated from a human donor in a cohort sampled during active COVID-19. CDR3 protein: CASSQAPAGGDTDTQYF. The CDR3 DNA is TGCGCCAGCAGCCAAGCGCCCGCGGGGGGGGACACAGATACGCAGTATTTT.